The 27 T cell receptor beta chains below were found in one sample sequenced in a study of blood T cell repertoires in COVID-19. TCRdb's table, derived via immunoSEQ multiplex PCR, lists solely in-frame clones and lacks some. Among 45,000 to 60,000 clones, roughly four fifths were seen once, and the ten largest hold more than 8%. Material: peripheral blood. The receptor source for this set is a woman of 80 years or more with acute or convalescent COVID-19.

The chain joins TRBV18 to TRBJ2-3; 7 bases map to TRBD1. The CDR3 totals 14 residues. V trimming: 3 bases; J trimming: 1 base; junction bases outside the gene matches: 1. Germline assignment: CDR1 KGHSH and CDR2 LQKENI. The CDR3 region is CASSPQGGTDTQYF. CDR3 DNA: TGTGCCAGCTCACCGCAGGGGGGCACAGATACGCAGTATTTT.

In its sample, this clone was seen a few times. The chain couples TRBV28 to TRBJ2-3; 12 bases agree with TRBD2. Unmatched junction bases numbered 5, after V lost 4 bases and J lost 3 bases. The germline CDR1 and CDR2 sequences are MDHEN and SYDVKM. The CDR3 spans 16 residues. The DNA of the CDR3 is TGTGCCAGCAGTTCCTCCGGGACTAGCGGGACAGATACGCAGTATTTT. Amino acids: CASSSSGTSGTDTQYF.

J is TRBJ1-4 and V is TRBV23-1, with D perhaps TRBD1 (5 bases). TRBV23-1 is treated as an ORF (open reading frame) with a function not yet certain. The CDR3 sequence is 19 residues long. Between the trimmed V and J ends, which lost 0 bases and 1 base, there was a span of 18 bases. The CDR3, as DNA: TGCGCCAGCAGTCAATCGGCCCCGGGGGGGGTCGAAACTAATGAAAAACTGTTTTTT. Protein product: CASSQSAPGGVETNEKLFF.

This clone appeared a few times. The chain uses TRBV5-1 and TRBJ1-1, with TRBD1 as a possible D gene (5 bases). Germline values: CDR1 SGHRS, CDR2 YFSETQ. CDR3 length: 15 amino acids. Deletions cut 1 base from V and 1 base from J, with 11 bases between. CDR3 nucleotides: TGCGCCAGCAGCTTGACCCAGGGCGGGAACACTGAAGCTTTCTTT. Amino acid sequence: CASSLTQGGNTEAFF.

The rearrangement uses TRBV5-5 and TRBJ2-2; 14 bases align to TRBD2. The CDR3 is made up of 16 amino acids. J gave up 6 bases and V 6 bases, and 7 bases lay outside the gene matches. Germline CDR1 is SGHKS and CDR2 is YYEKEE (reference sequence). The CDR3 is CASNPGTSGRSGELFF. The CDR3 DNA sequence: TGTGCCAGCAACCCCGGGACTAGCGGGAGATCCGGGGAGCTGTTTTTT. The complete variable domain, with remaining parts taken from reference TRBV5-5 and TRBJ2-2, reads DAGVTQSPTHLIKTRGQQVTLRCSPISGHKSVSWYQQVLGQGPQFIFQYYEKEERGRGNFPDRFSARQFPNYSSELNVNALLLGDSALYLCASNPGTSGRSGELFFGEGSRLTVL.

This chain uses TRBV5-1 with TRBJ2-3, with 12 bases identical to TRBD2. The germline CDR1 and CDR2 sequences are SGHRS and YFSETQ. The junction had 7 bases not matched to a gene; V was cut back by 3 bases and J by 5 bases. CDR3 size: 16 residues. The CDR3 reads CASSSRTSGTLDTQYF. The CDR3 nucleotides read TGCGCCAGCAGCTCCCGGACTAGCGGGACTTTAGATACGCAGTATTTT.

In its sample, this clone was seen a few times. The V gene is TRBV5-1, the J gene TRBJ2-7; a possible D gene is TRBD2 (6 bases). The CDR3 covers 15 residues. CDR1 is SGHRS and CDR2 is YFSETQ in the germline V gene. V was clipped by 1 base and J by 2 bases, with 13 bases between them. This CDR3 reads CASSLLGGDAYEQYF. DNA for the CDR3: TGCGCCAGCAGCTTGCTAGGCGGGGACGCCTACGAGCAGTACTTC. Full variable domain (rest looked up from reference TRBV5-1 and TRBJ2-7): KAGVTQTPRYLIKTRGQQVTLSCSPISGHRSVSWYQQTPGQGLQFLFEYFSETQRNKGNFPGRFSGRQFSNSRSEMNVSTLELGDSALYLCASSLLGGDAYEQYFGPGTRLTVT.

The J gene is TRBJ2-2, the V gene TRBV5-1, with TRBD1 matching over 7 bases. The length of the CDR3 is 15 residues. The germline gives CDR1 SGHRS, CDR2 YFSETQ. V was clipped by 4 bases and J by 1 base; unmatched bases: 4. For the CDR3, the DNA is TGCGCCAGCAGCGACCGGACAGGGAACACCGGGGAGCTGTTTTTT. Translation: CASSDRTGNTGELFF.

The gene calls are TRBV5-1 and TRBJ2-5; D perhaps matches TRBD1 (5 bases). Trimming shortened V by 0 bases and J by 4 bases, and 16 bases separated the two germline ends. This CDR3 contains 16 residues. In germline, CDR1 is SGHRS, CDR2 YFSETQ. CDR3: CASSLGSRVVRETQYF. DNA of the CDR3: TGCGCCAGCAGCTTGGGTTCCAGGGTGGTTAGAGAGACCCAGTACTTC.

This clone was recorded a few times. The rearrangement joins TRBV12-3 or TRBV12-4 to TRBJ1-6; D is ambiguous. The V end was cut by 4 bases, the J end by 9 bases, with 7 bases between. CDR3 length: 12 residues. Here the CDR3 reads CASSYSISPLHF. CDR3 bases: TGTGCCAGCAGTTACTCAATTTCACCCCTCCACTTT.

The V call is TRBV9, the J call TRBJ2-7, with TRBD1 as a possible D gene (5 bases). Germline V gene sequence: CDR1 SGDLS, CDR2 YYNGEE. The CDR3 loop spans 14 amino acids. Trimming shortened V by 0 bases and J by 1 base, and 8 bases separated the two germline ends. CDR3 sequence: CASSVEGYSYEQYF. The CDR3 region has the DNA TGTGCCAGCAGCGTAGAGGGGTATTCCTACGAGCAGTACTTC.

The V call is TRBV19, the J call TRBJ1-2; 7 bases are shared with TRBD1. The J segment lost 4 bases and the V segment lost 7 bases, leaving 12 bases of the junction unmatched. The germline CDR1 and CDR2 sequences are LNHDA and SQIVND (reference sequence). This CDR3 has 15 amino acids. CDR3 sequence reads: CASNAPDRALYGYTF. The CDR3 DNA reads as TGTGCCAGTAACGCTCCTGACAGGGCCCTCTATGGCTACACCTTC. Drawing the rest from reference TRBV19 and TRBJ1-2, the complete variable domain is DGGITQSPKYLFRKEGQNVTLSCEQNLNHDAMYWYRQDPGQGLRLIYYSQIVNDFQKGDIAEGYSVSREKKESFPLTVTSAQKNPTAFYLCASNAPDRALYGYTFGSGTRLTVV.

The chain carries TRBV6-5 and TRBJ1-1; 9 bases line up with TRBD1. After removal of 6 bases from V and 5 bases from J, the junction contained 4 bases not matched to a gene. Germline V CDR1 and CDR2: MNHEY, SVGAGI. The CDR3 contains 13 residues. CDR3 sequence (DNA): TGTGCCAGCAGACTAGACAGGGGGACTGAAGCTTTCTTT. Protein sequence: CASRLDRGTEAFF.

A few counts support this clone. J is TRBJ2-3 and V is TRBV29-1; D remains ambiguous. The V and J ends lost 0 bases and 4 bases respectively, with 17 bases between them. Germline loops: CDR1 SQVTM, CDR2 ANQGSEA. The CDR3 loop spans 16 amino acids. Here the CDR3 reads CSVEEEQPPWADTQYF. CDR3 sequence (DNA): TGCAGCGTTGAAGAGGAGCAGCCCCCCTGGGCAGATACGCAGTATTTT.

The V call is TRBV2, the J call TRBJ2-5, with 7 bases identical to TRBD1. The trim removed 10 bases at V and 4 bases at J, leaving 12 bases unmatched. Germline CDR1 is SNHLY and CDR2 is FYNNEI. The CDR3 has 14 residues. CDR3: CAIRSGTVIETQYF. The CDR3 nucleotides read TGTGCCATCCGCTCCGGGACAGTTATAGAGACCCAGTACTTC. The full variable domain, rest sourced from reference TRBV2 and TRBJ2-5, is EPEVTQTPSHQVTQMGQEVILRCVPISNHLYFYWYRQILGQKVEFLVSFYNNEISEKSEIFDDQFSVERPDGSNFTLKIRSTKLEDSAMYFCAIRSGTVIETQYFGPGTRLLVL.

The chain combines TRBV10-2 with TRBJ2-1; tentative D call: TRBD2 (5 bases). V dropped 8 bases and J dropped 8 bases, with 22 bases sitting between them. Germline loops: CDR1 WSHSY, CDR2 SAAADI. This CDR3 has 15 residues. Here the CDR3 DNA reads TGCGCCAGCGATAGGCTACTAGAAAACCCCGATGAGCAGTTCTTC. Translating gives CASDRLLENPDEQFF.

The chain employs TRBV3-1 (or the pseudogene TRBV3-2) and TRBJ2-7, with 9 bases identical to TRBD2. There are 15 residues in the CDR3. Germline V gene data show CDR1 as LGHDT and CDR2 as YNNKEL (reference sequence). The V and J ends lost 1 base and 2 bases, in that order; junction bases with no gene match: 3. As DNA, the CDR3 is TGTGCCAGCAGCCAAGGCGGGGGGGAAGCCTACGAGCAGTACTTC. This codes for CASSQGGGEAYEQYF.

The rearrangement uses TRBV5-8 and TRBJ1-5, with D perhaps matching TRBD1 (6 bases). This CDR3 contains 13 residues. Deletions cut 5 bases from V and 6 bases from J, with 12 bases between. From germline, CDR1 is SGHTS and CDR2 YDEGEE. For the CDR3, the DNA is TGTGCCAGCAGGACGAACAGGGTTCAGCCCCAGCATTTT. Its protein product is CASRTNRVQPQHF.

This clone turned up a few times. The rearrangement uses TRBV28 and TRBJ2-7; 8 bases map to TRBD1. V trimming: 3 bases; J trimming: 3 bases; junction bases outside the gene matches: 10. The CDR3 covers 16 residues. The germline gives CDR1 MDHEN, CDR2 SYDVKM. The chain's CDR3 is CASSFLKGQDYYEQYF. CDR3 in DNA: TGTGCCAGCAGTTTTCTGAAGGGACAGGACTACTACGAGCAGTACTTC. Filled out from reference TRBV28 and TRBJ2-7, the complete variable domain reads DVKVTQSSRYLVKRTGEKVFLECVQDMDHENMFWYRQDPGLGLRLIYFSYDVKMKEKGDIPEGYSVSREKKERFSLILESASTNQTSMYLCASSFLKGQDYYEQYFGPGTRLTVT.

The rearrangement links TRBV7-2 to TRBJ2-7; D unclear. V dropped 4 bases and J dropped 3 bases, with 10 bases sitting between them. Germline loops: CDR1 SGHTA, CDR2 FQGNSA. This CDR3 is 13 amino acids long. The CDR3 sequence is CASSSHYLYEQYF. The CDR3 DNA follows: TGTGCCAGCAGCTCTCACTACCTCTACGAGCAGTACTTC.

The V call is TRBV10-2, the J call TRBJ2-2; 11 bases fit TRBD2. Looked up from germline, CDR1 is WSHSY and CDR2 is SAAADI. CDR3 length: 16 amino acids. Losses at the gene ends were 7 bases for V and 4 bases for J; bases not matched to a gene: 8. The CDR3, as DNA: TGCGCCAGCAAGCTAGCGGGAGGAAAGAGCACCGGGGAGCTGTTTTTT. Amino acid sequence: CASKLAGGKSTGELFF.

The gene calls are TRBV2 and TRBJ2-7; possible D gene TRBD2, 6 bases. V was shortened by 6 bases and J by 1 base, with 16 bases between the two germline ends. This CDR3 is 15 amino acids long. The V gene's germline CDR1 is SNHLY and CDR2 FYNNEI. The CDR3 is CASRGRTGGSYEQYF. The CDR3 DNA reads as TGTGCCAGCAGAGGAAGGACCGGAGGGTCCTACGAGCAGTACTTC.

This clone was recorded a few times. J is TRBJ2-1 and V is TRBV6-5; 9 nucleotides line up with TRBD1. V was pared by 6 bases and J by 6 bases, with 6 bases of the junction left unmatched. The length of the CDR3 is 14 residues. Germline-derived CDR1 and CDR2 are MNHEY and SVGAGI. CDR3 bases: TGTGCCAGCAGCCCCCCGACAGGGGGCAATGAGCAGTTCTTC. This sequence encodes CASSPPTGGNEQFF.

The rearrangement joins TRBV6-1 to TRBJ2-5; 13 nucleotides align to TRBD2. The CDR3 spans 15 residues. Germline assignment: CDR1 MNHNS and CDR2 SASEGT. Trimming took 2 bases from V and 4 from J; bases not matched to a gene: 1. The CDR3 sequence is CASSERLAGGETQYF. CDR3 DNA: TGTGCCAGCAGTGAAAGACTAGCGGGAGGAGAGACCCAGTACTTC.

This clone was seen once. J is TRBJ2-1 and V is TRBV30, with 10 bases fitting TRBD2. The CDR3 has 15 residues. Unmatched junction bases numbered 7, after V lost 2 bases and J lost 6 bases. Germline values: CDR1 GTSNPN, CDR2 SVGIG (reference sequence). CDR3 in amino acids: CAWSPTSGRANEQFF. Here the CDR3 DNA reads TGTGCCTGGAGTCCCACGAGCGGGAGGGCCAATGAGCAGTTCTTC.

The chain carries TRBV19 and TRBJ1-5; the match to TRBD1 covers 9 bases. CDR1 and CDR2 from the germline V gene are LNHDA and SQIVND (reference sequence). With 5 bases clipped from V and 0 bases from J, the junction kept 5 bases outside the gene matches. This CDR3 comprises 16 residues. The CDR3 spells CASSAGTGNSNQPQHF. The DNA of the CDR3 is TGTGCCAGTAGTGCCGGGACAGGGAATAGCAATCAGCCCCAGCATTTT. Filled out from reference TRBV19 and TRBJ1-5, the complete variable domain reads DGGITQSPKYLFRKEGQNVTLSCEQNLNHDAMYWYRQDPGQGLRLIYYSQIVNDFQKGDIAEGYSVSREKKESFPLTVTSAQKNPTAFYLCASSAGTGNSNQPQHFGDGTRLSIL.

V and J are TRBV5-1 and TRBJ2-1, with 9 bases matching TRBD1. Germline assignment: CDR1 SGHRS and CDR2 YFSETQ. The CDR3 extends over 15 amino acids. V lost 2 bases, J lost 2 bases, and 2 bases stayed unmatched. The CDR3 DNA is TGCGCCAGCAGCTTACGACAGGGGGCCTACAATGAGCAGTTCTTC. Encoded protein: CASSLRQGAYNEQFF.